The text below deals with one T cell receptor beta chain. No antigen is known for it. Trimming removed 1 base at V and 3 bases at J, with 22 bases between. The germline V gene has CDR1 SGHDT and CDR2 YYEEEE. This CDR3 has 18 residues. This sample was taken from a study of T cell responses to AZD1222 COVID-19 vaccine. Study-wide findings and caveats: Repertoires in all cases were sampled only once the peak T cell response had passed. As reported, nearly half of all spike-specific TCRs target variant regions that are unmutated.

Using immunoSEQ multiplex PCR, the repertoire was profiled, and TCRdb retains in-frame clones only, with some absent. The table has roughly 150,000 clones, roughly 90% seen once. The chain combines TRBV5-6 with TRBJ1-1; D is possibly TRBD1 (5 bases). This material consisted of peripheral blood, taken 28 days after the second AZD1222 dose. The sequence came from an adult who received the AZD1222 COVID-19 vaccine. The CDR3 is CASSLWRQGTLHYTEAFF. CDR3 coding DNA: TGTGCCAGCAGCTTGTGGCGTCAGGGAACACTGCATTACACTGAAGCTTTCTTT.